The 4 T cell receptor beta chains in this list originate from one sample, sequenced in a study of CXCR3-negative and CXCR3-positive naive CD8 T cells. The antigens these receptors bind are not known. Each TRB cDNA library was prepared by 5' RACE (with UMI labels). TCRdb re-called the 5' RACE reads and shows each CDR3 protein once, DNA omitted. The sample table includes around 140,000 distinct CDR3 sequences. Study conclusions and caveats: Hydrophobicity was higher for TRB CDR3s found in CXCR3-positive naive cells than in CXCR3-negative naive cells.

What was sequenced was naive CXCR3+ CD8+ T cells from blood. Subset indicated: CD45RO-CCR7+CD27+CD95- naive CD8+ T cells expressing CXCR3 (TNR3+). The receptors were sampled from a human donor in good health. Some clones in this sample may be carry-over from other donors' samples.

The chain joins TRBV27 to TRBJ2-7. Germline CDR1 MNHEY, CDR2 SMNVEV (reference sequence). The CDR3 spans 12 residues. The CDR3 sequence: CASSPGPYEQYF.

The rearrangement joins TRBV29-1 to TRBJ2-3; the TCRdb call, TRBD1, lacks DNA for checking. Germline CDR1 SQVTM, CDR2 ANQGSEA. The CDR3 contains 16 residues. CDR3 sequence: CSVGGVLYKGPDTQYF.

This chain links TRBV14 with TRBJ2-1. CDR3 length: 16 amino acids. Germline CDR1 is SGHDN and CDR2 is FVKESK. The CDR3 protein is CASSQSPGGSYNEQFF.

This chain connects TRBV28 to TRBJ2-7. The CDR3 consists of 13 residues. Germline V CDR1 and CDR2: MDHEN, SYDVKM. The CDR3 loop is CASSLFEGIEQYF. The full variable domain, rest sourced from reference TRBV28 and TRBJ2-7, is DVKVTQSSRYLVKRTGEKVFLECVQDMDHENMFWYRQDPGLGLRLIYFSYDVKMKEKGDIPEGYSVSREKKERFSLILESASTNQTSMYLCASSLFEGIEQYFGPGTRLTVT.